This TCR beta chain was sequenced for a study of T cells in women clearing cervical HPV infection. For the study at large: Controls gave blood once infection was undetectable; cases at lesion identification.

CDR1 is MGHRA and CDR2 is YSYEKL in the germline V gene. There are 15 residues in the CDR3. V shed 0 bases and J shed 7 bases, with 12 bases lying between them. Using immunoSEQ multiplex PCR, the repertoire was profiled, and TCRdb retains in-frame clones only, with some absent. In all, the sample yields 25,000 to 35,000 clones. Note on this clone: The read ends 3 residues shy of where the CDR3 ends; the end is completed using the germline J gene.

Sequenced input: blood buffy coat. The receptor was isolated from a woman aged 18 to 75 with a cervical HPV16 infection that either progressed to CIN3+ or cleared (not recorded which). The J gene is TRBJ1-4, the V gene TRBV4-1, with TRBD1 as a possible D gene (6 bases). The sequenced part of the CDR3 DNA is TGCGCCAGCAGCCAAGATCCAGGGGCGGGTGAAAAA. Residues: CASSQDPGAGEK. The entire CDR3 sequence reads CASSQDPGAGEKLFF.